These 23 T cell receptor beta chains were sequenced from one sample in a study of T cells in Graves' hyperthyroidism and ophthalmopathy. RNA transcripts were the template for amplifying TCR beta CDR3 regions. The HTBI primer set was used in a first-round RT-PCR of the TCR CDR3. TCRdb processed the multiplex PCR reads anew with MiXCR; each CDR3 protein has one entry. The table has approximately 620,000 distinct CDR3 sequences, about 15% seen once. The sample taken for sequencing was blood. Source of these receptors: a woman aged 25 to 39 with Graves' hyperthyroidism that later progressed to Graves' ophthalmopathy.

A note on this clonotype: Mismatch with germline at one junction end may stem from a read error. The rearrangement links TRBV5-1 to TRBJ2-7; D not certain. Germline V gene data show CDR1 as SGHRS and CDR2 as YFSETQ. CDR3 length equals 12 residues. CDR3 DNA: TGCGCCAGCAGCTTGGAAGGGAACGAGCACTACTTC. As protein: CASSLEGNEHYF.

The genes are TRBV29-1 and TRBJ2-7, with 9 bases aligning to TRBD1. The V segment lost 2 bases and the J segment 0 bases; nucleotides outside the gene matches: 23. The CDR3 spans 21 residues. The germline gives CDR1 SQVTM, CDR2 ANQGSEA. DNA for the CDR3: TGCAGCGTTGAAATAACCCGGGACAGGGTCAGGAGTGGAGAAAGCTCCTACGAGCAGTACTTC. Protein sequence: CSVEITRDRVRSGESSYEQYF.

This clonotype was found a few times. A much bigger clone sits one base away, suggesting this may be a read error. This chain uses TRBV11-2 with TRBJ2-5; no clear D gene. Per germline, CDR1 SGHAT and CDR2 FQNNGV. This CDR3 is 14 amino acids long. In nucleotides, the CDR3 is TGTGCCAGCAGCTTACAACAGTTACAAGATACCCAGTACTTC. Translation gives CASSLQQLQDTQYF.

This clonotype was detected a few times. The chain has TRBV24-1 and TRBJ2-3; 11 positions match TRBD2. The CDR3 covers 14 residues. The trim removed 4 bases at V and 8 bases at J, leaving 4 bases unmatched. Germline loops: CDR1 KGHDR, CDR2 SFDVKD. CDR3 DNA: TGTGCCACCAGTGAGATAGCGGGAGGGTCTACGCAGTATTTT. It codes for CATSEIAGGSTQYF.

This clonotype was picked up many times. The rearrangement joins TRBV18 to TRBJ2-3, with D unresolved. V was clipped by 0 bases and J by 5 bases, with 6 bases between them. CDR3 length: 13 residues. The germline V gene encodes CDR1 KGHSH and CDR2 LQKENI. The CDR3 region is CASSPPILDTQYF. The CDR3 DNA reads TGTGCCAGCTCACCACCGATATTAGATACGCAGTATTTT. Supplemented by reference TRBV18 and TRBJ2-3, the full variable domain reads NAGVMQNPRHLVRRRGQEARLRCSPMKGHSHVYWYRQLPEEGLKFMVYLQKENIIDESGMPKERFSAEFPKEGPSILRIQQVVRGDSAAYFCASSPPILDTQYFGPGTRLTVL.

The table lists this clonotype with many counts. The chain combines TRBV30 with TRBJ1-2; D call uncertain. Per germline, CDR1 GTSNPN and CDR2 SVGIG (reference sequence). This CDR3 contains 14 residues. V was trimmed by 0 bases and J by 1 base, leaving 9 bases between them. CDR3 amino acids: CAWSVGGNNYGYTF. Written as DNA, the CDR3 is TGTGCCTGGAGTGTAGGAGGGAATAACTATGGCTACACCTTC.

V usage is TRBV9 and J usage is TRBJ2-1; 8 positions match TRBD2. There are 15 residues in the CDR3. Germline V lookup: CDR1 SGDLS, CDR2 YYNGEE. With V trimmed by 1 base and J by 6 bases, 6 bases remained unmatched. The CDR3 is CASSVTSGSSNEQFF. CDR3 nucleotides: TGTGCCAGCAGCGTAACTAGCGGTAGTTCCAATGAGCAGTTCTTC.

In its sample, this clonotype was seen a few times. The chain joins TRBV7-9 to TRBJ2-7; D remains unclear. The germline V gene encodes CDR1 SEHNR and CDR2 FQNEAQ (reference sequence). CDR3 length: 13 amino acids. V lost 5 bases and J 5 bases, leaving 13 bases between the germline ends. In DNA, the CDR3 is TGTGCCAGCAGCCCGCCTCAGCTCCACGAGCAGTACTTC. This gives the protein CASSPPQLHEQYF.

This clonotype has a count of ten or more. J is TRBJ1-2 and V is TRBV6-1; D might be TRBD1 (5 bases). This CDR3 is 16 amino acids long. The V gene lost 6 bases and the J gene lost 5 bases, with 22 bases spanning the gap. Germline CDR1 and CDR2: MNHNS and SASEGT. The CDR3 region is CASRGTAPSDLYGYTF. CDR3 DNA: TGTGCCAGCAGGGGGACGGCTCCATCCGATCTATATGGCTACACCTTC.

This clonotype was seen ten or more times. V gene TRBV28 combines with J gene TRBJ1-4, with unresolved D. V was cut by 6 bases and J by 4 bases, with 12 bases left in between. The CDR3 contains 14 residues. The germline CDR1 and CDR2 sequences are MDHEN and SYDVKM. As DNA, the CDR3 is TGTGCCAGCAGCATTTCGGGATTTAATGAAAAACTGTTTTTT. Encoded protein: CASSISGFNEKLFF.

The CDR3 coding sequence is TGTGCCAGCAGGCGTCGCGGGGATCAGCCCCAGCATTTT. Translated: CASRRRGDQPQHF. V gene TRBV2 combines with J gene TRBJ1-5, with unresolved D. Trimming left V 6 bases short and J 5 bases short, with 11 bases between. This CDR3 is built from 13 residues. CDR1 is SNHLY and CDR2 is FYNNEI in the germline V gene.

Points on this clonotype: A single base separates this from a much larger clone, so it may be a read error. Because it lacks the conserved phenylalanine or tryptophan at the end, this CDR3 is likely a read error. This chain links TRBV7-9 with TRBJ2-5, with D possibly matching TRBD2 (5 bases). Trimming shortened V by 4 bases and J by 1 base, and 16 bases separated the two germline ends. Germline CDR1 is SEHNR and CDR2 is FQNEAQ (reference sequence). The CDR3 sequence is 16 residues long. The chain's CDR3 is CASSSPRMRAQETQYC. The CDR3, as DNA: TGTGCCAGCAGCTCCCCGAGAATGCGGGCCCAAGAGACCCAGTACTGC.

This clonotype was observed a handful of times. The chain employs TRBV7-7 and TRBJ2-2; 7 bases match TRBD1. Germline CDR1 and CDR2: SSHAT and FNYEAQ (reference sequence). This CDR3 region has 14 residues. The CDR3 spells CATTDRTNTGELFF. CDR3 nucleotides: TGTGCTACCACGGACAGGACGAACACCGGGGAGCTGTTTTTT.

This clonotype was detected only a few times. The chain recombines TRBV18 with TRBJ2-2; no definite D call. The CDR3 has 17 amino acids. The germline V and J ends were trimmed by 3 bases and 0 bases, with 14 bases remaining between them. CDR1 and CDR2 (germline): KGHSH, LQKENI. The CDR3 reads CASSPGLPLANTGELFF. CDR3 sequence (DNA): TGTGCCAGCTCACCGGGCCTACCCCTCGCGAACACCGGGGAGCTGTTTTTT.

The sample holds many counts of this clonotype. The rearrangement links TRBV2 to TRBJ1-6, with a tentative D call TRBD1 (5 bases). From germline, CDR1 is SNHLY and CDR2 FYNNEI. V gave up 1 base and J gave up 10 bases, with 11 bases separating them. The CDR3 is 14 residues long. The CDR3 here is CASSEEAGWSPLHF. The CDR3 nucleotides are TGTGCCAGCAGTGAAGAGGCAGGGTGGTCACCCCTCCACTTT.

This clonotype was observed at least ten times. The CDR3 coding sequence is TGTGCCAGCAGCTTAGCTAGCGCTGGCAATGAGCAGTTCTTC. Translating gives CASSLASAGNEQFF. The chain links TRBV7-2 to TRBJ2-1; possibly TRBD2 for D (5 bases). CDR3 length: 14 residues. Germline V gives CDR1 SGHTA, CDR2 FQGNSA. V was pared by 0 bases and J by 6 bases, with 9 bases between.

This clonotype was seen only a few times. Its ends do not fully match the called genes, so a read error is possible. V gene TRBV28 combines with J gene TRBJ1-4; 9 nucleotides align to TRBD1. The germline CDR1 and CDR2 sequences are MDHEN and SYDVKM. The CDR3 is 16 residues long. The CDR3 is CASGLAPGQGSEKLFF. The CDR3 DNA sequence: TGTGCCAGCGGTTTAGCACCGGGACAGGGATCTGAAAAACTGTTTTTT.

This clonotype has a handful of counts. This rearrangement joins TRBV7-9 to TRBJ1-2, with TRBD1 matching over 10 bases. Germline trimming cut 8 bases from V and 1 base from J; bases unmatched to any gene: 25. The germline V gene has CDR1 SEHNR and CDR2 FQNEAQ (reference sequence). The CDR3 runs 21 residues. The DNA for the CDR3 is TGTGCCAGCGAACCCAAAAACCCTAGAGGTGGGACAGGGGAGAGTAACTATGGCTACACCTTC. The encoded protein is CASEPKNPRGGTGESNYGYTF.

This clonotype was observed many times. The rearrangement joins TRBV11-2 to TRBJ2-7; 8 bases match TRBD2. This CDR3 region has 16 residues. V trimming: 5 bases; J trimming: 4 bases; junction bases outside the gene matches: 13. Germline V gives CDR1 SGHAT, CDR2 FQNNGV. The DNA for the CDR3 is TGTGCCAGCAGCCTTCGGGTTAGCGGGGCTTCGTACGAGCAGTACTTC. This codes for CASSLRVSGASYEQYF.

In its sample, this clonotype was seen a few times. The V gene is TRBV19, the J gene TRBJ2-7; D might be TRBD1 or TRBD2, each matching 5 bases. The V and J ends lost 3 bases and 6 bases respectively, with 15 bases between them. The length of the CDR3 is 14 residues. The germline V gene encodes CDR1 LNHDA and CDR2 SQIVND (reference sequence). In DNA, the CDR3 is TGTGCCAGTAGTATTTGGGCAGGGAGATGCGAGCAGTACTTC. Protein: CASSIWAGRCEQYF.

This clonotype showed up many times. The V and J genes are TRBV12-3 or TRBV12-4 and TRBJ1-1, with a possible D match to TRBD1 (5 bases). Trimming took 5 bases from V and 6 from J, leaving 25 bases between them. The CDR3 contains 17 residues. CDR3 in DNA: TGTGCCAGCAGTGGATTATTCCTACCGGGGCCACGCGCTGAAGCTTTCTTT. Translating gives CASSGLFLPGPRAEAFF.

This clonotype was observed many times. The chain links TRBV24-1 to TRBJ1-2; 8 nucleotides match TRBD1. With V trimmed by 4 bases and J by 7 bases, 7 bases remained unmatched. The germline V gene encodes CDR1 KGHDR and CDR2 SFDVKD. This CDR3 spans 14 amino acids. The CDR3 region is CATSDLPGGGGYTF. CDR3 bases: TGTGCCACCAGTGACCTCCCAGGGGGCGGTGGCTACACCTTC.

The chain links TRBV7-9 to TRBJ1-2; no definite D call. Deletions cut 0 bases from V and 3 bases from J, with 8 bases between. The CDR3 contains 14 residues. Looked up from germline, CDR1 is SEHNR and CDR2 is FQNEAQ (reference sequence). CDR3 residues: CASSLASAYYGYTF. CDR3 sequence (DNA): TGTGCCAGCAGCTTAGCGTCAGCTTACTATGGCTACACCTTC.